Reported below is one T cell receptor beta chain. The antigen remains unidentified. V dropped 1 base and J dropped 1 base, with 8 bases sitting between them. Germline V CDR1 and CDR2: SGHAT, FQNNGV. The CDR3 runs 14 residues. Profiled with immunoSEQ multiplex PCR; TCRdb holds only in-frame clones, not every one. The sample carries over 85,000 clones, just under 95% recorded once. The data stem from a study of graft-versus-host responses after intestinal transplantation. General study points: GvH clones were found in recipient marrow; some appeared first in ileum or blood.

The TCR originated in a human donor who received an intestinal transplant. Sequences were derived from unstimulated CD8+ T cells sorted from spleen or lymph node cells, sampled before intestinal transplant. The chain combines TRBV11-2 with TRBJ2-7; possible D gene TRBD1, 6 bases. CDR3 in DNA: TGTGCCAGCAGCTTAGTACAGGGATCCTACGAGCAGTACTTC. Residues: CASSLVQGSYEQYF.